Listed here are 22 T cell receptor beta chains from one sample, sequenced in a study of blood T cell repertoires in COVID-19. The repertoire was sequenced with immunoSEQ multiplex PCR; TCRdb's copy has only in-frame clones and lacks some. The data show about 280,000 clones, 89% seen once. The sequenced material came from peripheral blood. These receptor sequences come from a woman aged 40 to 50 who had recovered from COVID-19.

The V call is TRBV29-1, the J call TRBJ2-3, with TRBD1 as a possible D gene (6 bases). The CDR3 is 15 amino acids. V was pared by 3 bases and J by 3 bases, with 16 bases between. The germline CDR1 and CDR2 sequences are SQVTM and ANQGSEA. CDR3 region: CSVDRGRGTTDTQYF. CDR3 DNA sequence: TGCAGCGTTGATAGGGGCAGGGGTACTACAGATACGCAGTATTTT.

The DNA of the CDR3 is TGTGCCAGCAGCTTCGTCACGGGGGGCTACGAGCAGTACTTC. This sequence encodes CASSFVTGGYEQYF. The chain combines TRBV7-2 with TRBJ2-7; 7 nucleotides line up with TRBD2. There are 14 residues in the CDR3. The J segment lost 3 bases and the V segment lost 3 bases, leaving 5 bases of the junction unmatched. CDR1 is SGHTA, CDR2 FQGNSA, per germline.

The chain employs TRBV5-5 and TRBJ2-7; D may be TRBD1 (6 bases). The CDR3 runs 13 residues. The germline V gene has CDR1 SGHKS and CDR2 YYEKEE (reference sequence). The germline V and J ends were trimmed by 5 bases and 4 bases, with 13 bases remaining between them. Written as DNA, the CDR3 is TGTGCCAGCAGTTGGACAGCAGAGTACGAGCAGTACTTC. It translates to CASSWTAEYEQYF.

This chain links TRBV5-1 with TRBJ2-3; tentatively, D is TRBD1 (5 bases). The CDR3 consists of 15 residues. The V and J ends lost 0 bases and 1 base respectively, with 9 bases between them. Germline V lookup: CDR1 SGHRS, CDR2 YFSETQ. The CDR3 protein is CASSLERGGTDTQYF. Written as DNA, the CDR3 is TGCGCCAGCAGCTTGGAAAGGGGCGGCACAGATACGCAGTATTTT.

V and J are TRBV19 and TRBJ2-4, with 7 bases matching TRBD2. Germline values: CDR1 LNHDA, CDR2 SQIVND (reference sequence). The V segment lost 6 bases and the J segment 0 bases; nucleotides outside the gene matches: 8. The CDR3 has 16 residues. Here the CDR3 DNA reads TGTGCCAGTAGCCAACTAGCGTCACTAGCCAAAAACATTCAGTACTTC. This codes for CASSQLASLAKNIQYF.

This chain links TRBV18 with TRBJ2-3; TRBD1 matches 10 bases. The V gene end was trimmed by 1 base and the J gene end by 1 base; junction bases not matched to a gene: 2. Germline CDR1 and CDR2: KGHSH and LQKENI. The CDR3 extends over 16 amino acids. CDR3 nucleotide sequence: TGTGCCAGCTCACCACGGGACAGGGGTGGCACAGATACGCAGTATTTT. Its protein is CASSPRDRGGTDTQYF.

This chain joins TRBV11-3 and TRBJ1-5; 8 nucleotides align to TRBD1. The CDR3 is made up of 16 amino acids. Trimming removed 0 bases from V and 7 bases from J; junction bases left unmatched: 8. CDR1 and CDR2 from the germline V gene are SGHNT and YENEEA. Here the CDR3 reads CASSLDRGQLVQPQHF. CDR3 DNA sequence: TGTGCCAGCAGCTTAGACAGGGGGCAACTTGTACAGCCCCAGCATTTT. Drawing the rest from reference TRBV11-3 and TRBJ1-5, the complete variable domain is EAGVVQSPRYKIIEKKQPVAFWCNPISGHNTLYWYLQNLGQGPELLIRYENEEAVDDSQLPKDRFSAERLKGVDSTLKIQPAELGDSAVYLCASSLDRGQLVQPQHFGDGTRLSIL.

CDR3 sequence: CAWSVYPLQETQYF. The CDR3 DNA sequence: TGTGCCTGGAGTGTATATCCCCTCCAAGAGACCCAGTACTTC. This sequence joins TRBV30 and TRBJ2-5; no reliable D call. Between the trimmed V and J ends, which lost 0 bases and 1 base, there was a span of 9 bases. The CDR3 totals 14 residues. Germline values: CDR1 GTSNPN, CDR2 SVGIG (reference sequence).

In its sample, this clone was seen once. The genes are TRBV6-5 and TRBJ2-7; D is possibly TRBD1 (5 bases). Trimming took 6 bases from V and 4 from J, leaving 7 bases between them. Germline CDR1 is MNHEY and CDR2 is SVGAGI. The CDR3 extends over 11 amino acids. The CDR3 DNA sequence: TGTGCCAGCAGAGCAGGGTACGAGCAGTACTTC. As protein: CASRAGYEQYF.

The genes are TRBV5-4 and TRBJ2-7; TRBD2 matches 7 bases. Per germline, CDR1 SGHNT and CDR2 YYREEE (reference sequence). The CDR3 spans 14 residues. V lost 3 bases to trimming and J lost 5 bases; unmatched junction nucleotides: 8. The CDR3 DNA follows: TGTGCCAGCAGCTCGACTTGGACTAGGGACGAGCAGTACTTC. Translated: CASSSTWTRDEQYF.

The rearrangement links TRBV30 to TRBJ2-5; D call uncertain. Germline CDR1 GTSNPN, CDR2 SVGIG (reference sequence). The V end was cut by 4 bases, the J end by 5 bases, with 8 bases between. CDR3 length: 11 amino acids. The DNA of the CDR3 is TGTGCCTGGACTCTACGGGAGACCCAGTACTTC. As protein: CAWTLRETQYF.

The V call is TRBV28, the J call TRBJ2-1, with D maybe TRBD2 (5 bases). The V gene lost 1 base and the J gene lost 10 bases, with 17 bases spanning the gap. Looked up from germline, CDR1 is MDHEN and CDR2 is SYDVKM. The CDR3 is 15 amino acids. In nucleotides, the CDR3 is TGTGCCAGCAGTTTATCAGGAGCAGGACTCGGCGAGCAGTTCTTC. This translates into CASSLSGAGLGEQFF.

V gene TRBV28 combines with J gene TRBJ2-6; 10 nucleotides line up with TRBD1. Germline-derived CDR1 and CDR2 are MDHEN and SYDVKM. CDR3 length: 19 amino acids. V shed 6 bases, J shed 3 bases, and the junction held 14 bases outside the gene matches. CDR3 DNA sequence: TGTGCCAGCAGCGGCCCCTTAGGGACAGGGGTAGATGGGGCCAACGTCCTGACTTTC. Translated, it gives CASSGPLGTGVDGANVLTF.

The chain combines TRBV5-1 with TRBJ1-1; D not certain. Germline V gives CDR1 SGHRS, CDR2 YFSETQ. The CDR3 length is 14 residues. V shed 0 bases and J shed 1 base, with 7 bases lying between them. The CDR3 nucleotides read TGCGCCAGCAGCTTGGACTACCCGAACACTGAAGCTTTCTTT. Its translation is CASSLDYPNTEAFF.

The chain joins TRBV10-3 to TRBJ2-3, with 9 bases that match TRBD2. V was pared by 5 bases and J by 2 bases, with 8 bases of the junction left unmatched. Germline V gives CDR1 ENHRY, CDR2 SYGVKD. The CDR3 covers 16 residues. This CDR3 reads CAISPRASGITDTQYF. The CDR3 nucleotides read TGTGCCATCAGTCCCCGCGCTAGCGGGATCACAGATACGCAGTATTTT.

The chain is built from TRBV6-6 and TRBJ1-1, with 9 bases fitting TRBD1. The germline gives CDR1 MNHNY, CDR2 SVGAGI (reference sequence). The trim removed 6 bases at V and 7 bases at J, leaving 9 bases unmatched. This CDR3 is 14 amino acids long. The CDR3: CASSPITGGREAFF. Here the CDR3 DNA reads TGTGCCAGCAGCCCTATTACAGGGGGCCGTGAAGCTTTCTTT.

This chain connects TRBV6-5 to TRBJ2-7, with D uncertain. V was shortened by 9 bases and J by 4 bases, with 7 bases between the two germline ends. Germline V lookup: CDR1 MNHEY, CDR2 SVGAGI. There are 10 residues in the CDR3. The CDR3 loop reads CASQNYEQYF. In DNA form, the CDR3 reads TGTGCCAGTCAGAATTACGAGCAGTACTTC.

V and J are TRBV6-6 and TRBJ1-2; possible D gene TRBD1, 5 bases. The CDR3 contains 14 residues. CDR1 MNHNY and CDR2 SVGAGI come from the germline V gene (reference sequence). Trimming took 4 bases from V and 7 from J, leaving 16 bases between them. This CDR3 is CASSSKSTGVGYTF. DNA of the CDR3: TGTGCCAGCAGTTCCAAATCTACGGGGGTTGGCTACACCTTC.

This clone was found once. The rearrangement joins TRBV28 to TRBJ1-1, with a tentative D call TRBD1 (6 bases). The V and J ends lost 10 bases and 0 bases respectively, with 15 bases between them. The germline gives CDR1 MDHEN, CDR2 SYDVKM. This CDR3 comprises 14 residues. The CDR3 protein is CATLGGVMNTEAFF. The CDR3 DNA follows: TGTGCCACCCTAGGGGGGGTGATGAACACTGAAGCTTTCTTT.

The J gene is TRBJ2-6, the V gene TRBV5-1; D remains ambiguous. Germline assignment: CDR1 SGHRS and CDR2 YFSETQ. CDR3 size: 16 residues. The ends were cut back, 3 bases at V and 4 bases at J, with 14 bases in the middle. The CDR3 region has the DNA TGCGCCAGCAGCTCTATACAGATTTCGGGGGCCAACGTCCTGACTTTC. This codes for CASSSIQISGANVLTF.

This chain's CDR3 is CASRTGGAGNEQFF. CDR3 coding DNA: TGTGCCAGCAGGACAGGGGGCGCCGGTAATGAGCAGTTCTTC. The chain employs TRBV5-8 and TRBJ2-1; TRBD1 matches 10 bases. Germline assignment: CDR1 SGHTS and CDR2 YDEGEE. V shed 5 bases, J shed 7 bases, and the junction held 6 bases outside the gene matches. The CDR3 totals 14 residues.

This clone showed up just a few times. V and J are TRBV11-3 and TRBJ2-7; D remains unclear. With 4 bases removed from V and 3 bases from J, the gap between germline ends came to 7 bases. The germline V gene has CDR1 SGHNT and CDR2 YENEEA. There are 12 residues in the CDR3. The CDR3 DNA follows: TGTGCCAGCAGCTCCGGCGGCTACGAGCAGTACTTC. Protein: CASSSGGYEQYF.